The present entry profiles one T cell receptor beta chain with its context. The target of this receptor is not known. Base qualities are not recorded, but no much larger clone differs from it by a single base. The protocol used for the library was the immunoSEQ multiplex PCR assay. A mixture of 60 forward primers for TCR Vbeta segments and 13 reverse primers for TCR Jbeta segments was used in the multiplex PCR. Amplification of the CDR3 region of rearranged TCR beta genes was performed with a multiplex PCR assay on genomic DNA. The amplified TCR beta libraries were sequenced on the Illumina HiSeq System as 87-base-pair reads. In the paper's pipeline: A later analysis tallied roughly 80 million unique TCR beta chains across the 700 or so repertoires, and 10 million to 11 million of those chains were shared by two or more donors. To remove PCR and sequencing errors, raw reads were error-corrected and collapsed into unique sequences using a nearest-neighbor algorithm that merged closely related sequences. V, D and J gene segments were assigned by aligning CDR3 sequences to IMGT reference sequences. Each retained sequence needed at least a six-nucleotide match to both a V gene segment and a J gene segment. Rearrangements were classified as productive when the CDR3 lacked stop codons and remained in frame with V and J, and all other rearrangements were classified as non-productive. CDR3 was defined by IMGT convention, running from the second conserved V-encoded cysteine to the conserved J-encoded phenylalanine. In an earlier analysis of roughly 610 of the donors, sequences lacking an unambiguous match to a single V gene segment were excluded. In an earlier analysis of some 590 of the donors, a V segment was called functional when productive rearrangements were above 56.7%, and segregating when the standard deviation between donors exceeded 5%. A statistical classification framework was developed to diagnose cytomegalovirus status using the catalog of TCR beta chain sequences. In a later analysis, V and J genes were assigned by comparing TCR nucleotide sequences against IMGT/GENE-DB human TR gene sequences. A later analysis assigned CDR3 sequences and most-parsimonious VDJ recombination scenarios with the TCRdist pipeline. A later analysis defined each TCR beta chain by its CDR3 amino acid sequence plus V-gene family, and excluded reads lacking a unique V-gene family. As a way to deal with suspected cross-contamination and a sequencing artifact, a later analysis dropped roughly 600 nucleotide sequences that were highly shared and had low generation probability. In a later analysis, a clonal expansion index for each public chain was calculated from normalized within-repertoire ranks of inferred template counts. In a later analysis, generation probabilities were computed with a VDJ recombination model fitted to out-of-frame rearrangements, and the resulting probabilities were checked against IGoR. In a later analysis, hypergeometric tests were used to score TCR-TCR, TCR-HLA and TCR-CMV co-occurrence, with a repertoire-size bias correction applied to TCR pairs. False discovery rates were estimated in a later analysis by permuting HLA or CMV assignments 20 times. In a later analysis, co-occurring TCRs were grouped using DBSCAN, and TCRdist sequence similarity was added for clustering within HLA-allele-positive subsets. Co-occurrence clustering excluded repertoires with fewer than 30,000 or more than 120,000 public chains, plus five with anomalous nucleotide sharing. In its TCRdb copy, this immuneACCESS table keeps in-frame sequences only and misses some clones. Where compared with another copy, unresolved V genes explain less than half of these, and the others have no known cause. From that table come the V and J calls and clone size; the DNA was used to work out D and trimming. This sample holds 120,000 or so clones; around 82% were observed only once. More than 1% of the sample is in the top ten clones.

The cohort comprised some 680 healthy bone marrow donors. All cohort members were sampled while nominally healthy, although unrecorded immune exposures were likely present. The donor tested CMV seronegative, placing the donor among the roughly 350 seronegative members of the cohort. A peripheral blood sample was collected from each donor, and TCR beta sequencing was performed on peripheral blood mononuclear cells. Genomic DNA extraction from the blood cell samples was performed with the Qiagen DNeasy Blood Extraction Kit. This record belongs to a study of cytomegalovirus exposure and HLA in healthy donors (dated 2017 in TCRdb). Regarding the research as a whole: In an earlier analysis of 587 of the donors, under 300 Gb of sequence data and 90 million to 120 million unique TCR beta sequences from approximately 180 million T cells were reported. Of the roughly 390 genotyped donors, over 70% fell in the genetic ancestry cluster associated with self-reported Caucasian donors. A later genetic analysis took genome-wide SNP genotypes for about 65% of the 666 donors and used that subset as a discovery cohort. All discovery cohort repertoires had been generated using a single sequencing platform. Approximately 300 gigabases of sequencing data and 70 million to 95 million unique TCR sequences made up an early release that covered approximately 650 HLA-typed donors. HLA typing included class I and class II loci at four-digit resolution. Rather than using new phenotypic data, the later analysis identified candidate immune exposures from TCR beta sequences and from how often those sequences occurred across donors. Among 300 to 500 genotyped donors of the cohort, an average of roughly 230,000 unique TCR beta nucleotide sequences was sequenced per donor, of which 15% to 20% were non-productive. A later analysis re-analyzed previously published TCR beta repertoires from 666 donors and added high-resolution HLA genotyping to study TCR occurrence patterns. The study aimed to test whether signatures of past pathogen exposure could be identified by cataloging public T cell receptors. An earlier analysis of 587 of the donors applied high-throughput TCR beta sequencing to assess whether each TCR beta V gene segment acted as functional or pseudogenic. Roughly 5 DR-DQ haplotypes were treated as single units for association and clustering because of strong linkage in the cohort. The T cell repertoires of 666 subjects were profiled by immunosequencing and related to cytomegalovirus serostatus. High-throughput TCR immunosequencing, statistical association of individual TCRs with disease status, and machine learning were combined to predict cytomegalovirus infection status. Typing coverage differed by locus: A, B, C, DRB1 and DQB1 were typed in roughly 629-630 donors, DQA1 in about 500, DPA1 in approximately 600, and DPB1 in around 490. Along with the approximately 700-subject first cohort, a separate validation cohort of over a hundred different subjects was used. Alongside the repertoire data, information on donor age, sex, ethnicity and CMV serostatus was compiled.

The full study reports these points: A further reported finding was that TCR beta sequences accurately predicted the HLA-A and HLA-B alleles for most subjects in the first cohort. In a later analysis, most CMV-associated TCR beta chains were found to appear HLA-restricted, with HLA associations seemingly driven largely by CMV exposure. A later analysis associated 17,000 or so TCR beta sequences with specific HLA alleles at a false discovery rate of 0.05. Because HLA typing was missing for some donors at each locus, association tests included only the typed subset. In the study, 164 TCR beta chains were listed as associated with cytomegalovirus. Most TCR sequences were observed very rarely across donors, whereas some public TCRs were present in many individuals. Several of the top co-occurrence clusters appeared to be linked to parvovirus B19, influenza, CMV and Epstein-Barr virus, according to a later analysis. In a later analysis, HLA-associated TCR beta chains were found to be more clonally expanded and to have lower generation probabilities than equally common non-associated chains. Some IMGT-functional V segments, including TRBV6-2 and TRBV6-3, could not be told apart with the 87-base-pair reads, so those segments were excluded. The authors suggested that the approach could potentially be extended to other disease states and immunological phenotypes. Because counts were too low, 15 to 20 rarely observed V segments, including chromosome 9 orphons, were left out of the earlier analysis of 587 of the donors. A later genetic analysis associated a missense DCLRE1C variant with V-gene and J-gene trimming of TCR beta chains, and an independent cohort replicated the association. An earlier analysis of approximately 600 of the donors showed that most TCR beta V segments appeared in productive rearrangements either about 87% or about 30% of the time, which broadly matched IMGT annotations. The presence/absence analyses assumed that sequencing depth was roughly uniform across donors, and that assumption may not be true. This cohort had only TCR beta chains sequenced, and the lack of alpha or paired-chain data limited which features could be detected. Three of the identified cytomegalovirus-associated TCR beta chains were confirmed in vitro to be specific for cytomegalovirus antigens. A cluster of highly shared sequence variants was judged likely to represent a technical artifact of the sequencing pipeline. A later analysis found that TCR association rates varied across HLA loci, with DRB1 alleles showing the most associated TCRs and HLA-C alleles the fewest. For the cohort, immune exposure information was limited to CMV serostatus. The classifier was reported to diagnose cytomegalovirus status with high specificity and sensitivity in both the original cohort and the validation cohort. Compared with the approximately 700-donor mean, donors in an Asian-associated ancestry cluster had fewer N-insertions in productive TCRs, according to a later genetic analysis. Correlated functional status among segregating V segments might be attributable to linkage disequilibrium, but an unknown experimental factor could not be ruled out. When HLA alleles, especially DR and DQ, strongly co-occurred, TCR associations were difficult to assign to individual alleles.

A distance of 10 bases separates the germline ends of V and J, which lose 0 bases and 1 base respectively. The CDR1 and CDR2 encoded by the germline V gene are SGHRS and YFSETQ. From its cysteine to its phenylalanine, the CDR3 spans 15 amino acids. Of all the DNA, just the CDR3 is kept, 45 bases in frame from base 1. The sequence was collected from a female donor in good health and CMV-seronegative. The sequenced sample consisted of PBMCs. The rearranged segments are TRBV5-1 and TRBJ1-1; the D gene is perhaps TRBD1, from 6 matching bases. The DNA reads TGCGCCAGCAGCTTGGGACAGGCTTGGAACACTGAAGCTTTCTTT. Its amino acids are CASSLGQAWNTEAFF. The CDR3, completed at both ends by the reference TRBV5-1 and TRBJ1-1 genes, gives the full variable domain KAGVTQTPRYLIKTRGQQVTLSCSPISGHRSVSWYQQTPGQGLQFLFEYFSETQRNKGNFPGRFSGRQFSNSRSEMNVSTLELGDSALYLCASSLGQAWNTEAFFGQGTRLTVV.